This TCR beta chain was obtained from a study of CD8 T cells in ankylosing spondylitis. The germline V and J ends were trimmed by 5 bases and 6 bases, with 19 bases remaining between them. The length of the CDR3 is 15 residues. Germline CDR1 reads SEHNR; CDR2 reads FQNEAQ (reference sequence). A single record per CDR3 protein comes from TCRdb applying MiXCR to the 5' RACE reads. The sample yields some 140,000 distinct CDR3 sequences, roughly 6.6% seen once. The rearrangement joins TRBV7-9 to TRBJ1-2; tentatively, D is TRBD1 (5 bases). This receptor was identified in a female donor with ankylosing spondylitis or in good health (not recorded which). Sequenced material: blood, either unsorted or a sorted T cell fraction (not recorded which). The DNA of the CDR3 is TGTGCCAGCAGCGTCTGGACACCGGAGGGAGATGGCTACACCTTC. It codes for CASSVWTPEGDGYTF.